This T cell receptor beta chain derives from a study of blood T cell repertoires in COVID-19. Study-wide background: The United States, Italy and Spain were the sources of the acute and convalescent COVID-19 samples. Sample material is recorded as cDNA or gDNA derived from T cells, B-cell-depleted T cells, or PBMCs.

CDR3 length: 15 amino acids. V was pared by 2 bases and J by 1 base, with 12 bases between. Germline V lookup: CDR1 KGHSH, CDR2 LQKENI. In the original analysis: Cell counts per sample came from amplifying reference gene primers. Produced via immunoSEQ multiplex PCR; TCRdb's table is partial and in-frame only. That table gives V, J and clone size, and the DNA gave D and trimming. Here the sample spans some 120,000 clones, around 80% being singletons. This receptor was obtained from an older man with active or convalescent COVID-19. Sequenced: peripheral blood. The chain recombines TRBV18 with TRBJ2-7; maybe TRBD1 (5 bases). The CDR3 sequence is CASSPGAGVSYEQYF. CDR3 sequence (DNA): TGTGCCAGCTCACCAGGGGCTGGGGTTTCCTACGAGCAGTACTTC.